What follows describes a single T cell receptor beta chain. This record comes from a study of blood T cell repertoires in COVID-19. Source study methods: Amplifying reference gene primers gave estimates of nucleated cell counts. The method was immunoSEQ multiplex PCR; TCRdb's version includes in-frame clones alone and lacks a portion of them. V, J and clone size reflect that table, while D and trimming were determined from the DNA. The profile shows some 380,000 clones, approximately 91% of them singletons. Germline V CDR1 and CDR2: GTSNPN, SVGIG (reference sequence). Trimming removed 2 bases from V and 2 bases from J, with 13 bases in between. This CDR3 is 14 amino acids long.

The sequence derives from a woman aged 35 to 49 with acute COVID-19. Sequenced material: PBMCs or T cells enriched from blood (not recorded which). This rearrangement joins TRBV30 to TRBJ2-7; tentative D call: TRBD1 (6 bases). CDR3 sequence: CAWSLGGDPYEQYF. The CDR3 DNA is TGTGCCTGGAGTTTAGGGGGAGATCCCTACGAGCAGTACTTC.